The 4 T cell receptor beta chains below come from one sample, sequenced in a study of blood T cell repertoires in COVID-19. Assay: immunoSEQ multiplex PCR; the TCRdb copy retains only in-frame clones and omits some. The sample consists of roughly 180,000 clones, more than 70% of them appearing once. The sample was peripheral blood. The receptors originated from a woman of 80 years or more with active or convalescent COVID-19.

This chain joins TRBV7-9 and TRBJ2-1; 15 bases fit TRBD2. The CDR3 totals 15 residues. Per the germline V gene, CDR1 is SEHNR and CDR2 is FQNEAQ (reference sequence). V shed 11 bases, J shed 9 bases, and the junction held 11 bases outside the gene matches. CDR3 sequence reads: CASQVGTSGRSEQFF. Here the CDR3 DNA reads TGTGCCTCTCAGGTAGGGACTAGCGGGAGGAGTGAGCAGTTCTTC.

The CDR3 here is CASSLGSSGEQYF. CDR3 nucleotides: TGTGCCAGCAGCTTAGGGTCTAGCGGCGAGCAGTACTTC. The chain joins TRBV7-3 to TRBJ2-7, with 7 bases lining up with TRBD2. Trimming cost V 2 bases and J 6 bases; bases outside gene matches: 4. The CDR3 is made up of 13 amino acids. Germline V CDR1 and CDR2: SGHTA, FQGTGA. The variable domain in full, completed from reference TRBV7-3 and TRBJ2-7, reads GAGVSQTPSNKVTEKGKYVELRCDPISGHTALYWYRQSLGQGPEFLIYFQGTGAADDSGLPNDRFFAVRPEGSVSTLKIQRTERGDSAVYLCASSLGSSGEQYFGPGTRLTVT.

The chain recombines TRBV4-2 with TRBJ1-1; D not certain. The CDR3 spans 14 residues. V was pared by 0 bases and J by 6 bases, with 11 bases between. CDR1 is LGHNA and CDR2 is YNFKEQ in the germline V gene. The CDR3 sequence is CASSQDTFQAEAFF. The CDR3 region has the DNA TGTGCCAGCAGCCAAGATACGTTCCAGGCTGAAGCTTTCTTT.

This clone was detected only a few times. CDR3 nucleotides: TGCGCCAGCAGCACAACAGGGGGCCATGGCTACACCTTC. Its translation: CASSTTGGHGYTF. The chain recombines TRBV5-1 with TRBJ1-2; TRBD1 matches at 9 bases. Germline V gene sequence: CDR1 SGHRS, CDR2 YFSETQ. The V segment lost 4 bases and the J segment 6 bases; nucleotides outside the gene matches: 4. This CDR3 contains 13 residues.